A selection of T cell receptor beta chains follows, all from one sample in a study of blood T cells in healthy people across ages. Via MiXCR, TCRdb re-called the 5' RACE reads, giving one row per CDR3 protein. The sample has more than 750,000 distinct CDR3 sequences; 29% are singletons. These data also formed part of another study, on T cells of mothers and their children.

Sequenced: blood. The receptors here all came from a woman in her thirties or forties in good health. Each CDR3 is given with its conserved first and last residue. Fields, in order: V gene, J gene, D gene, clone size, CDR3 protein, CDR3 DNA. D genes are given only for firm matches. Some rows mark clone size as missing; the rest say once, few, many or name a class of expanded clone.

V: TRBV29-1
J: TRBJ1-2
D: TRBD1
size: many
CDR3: CSVDREFNYGYTF
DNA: TGCAGCGTCGACAGGGAGTTTAACTATGGCTACACCTTC

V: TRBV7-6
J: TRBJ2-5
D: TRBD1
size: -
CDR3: CASSWGQVVATQYF
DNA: TGTGCCAGCAGCTGGGGACAGGTGGTGGCGACCCAGTACTTC

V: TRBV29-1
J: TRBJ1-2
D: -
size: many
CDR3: CSVGDSNYGYTF
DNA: TGCAGCGTTGGAGACAGTAACTATGGCTACACCTTC

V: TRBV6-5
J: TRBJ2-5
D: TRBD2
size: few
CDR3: CASSPLAGGQESQYF
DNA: TGTGCCAGCAGCCCTCTAGCGGGGGGTCAAGAGTCCCAGTACTTC

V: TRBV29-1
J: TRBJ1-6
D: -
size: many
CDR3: CSVKAGTSDSPLHF
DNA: TGCAGTGTAAAAGCCGGGACATCGGATTCACCCCTCCACTTT

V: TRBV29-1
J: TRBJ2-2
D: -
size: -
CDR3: CSGKDTGELFF
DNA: TGCAGCGGGAAGGATACCGGGGAGCTGTTTTTT

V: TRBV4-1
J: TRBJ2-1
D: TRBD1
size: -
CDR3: CASSHGTGQYNEQFF
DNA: TGCGCCAGCAGCCATGGGACAGGGCAGTACAATGAGCAGTTCTTC

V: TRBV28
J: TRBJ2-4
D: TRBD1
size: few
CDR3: CASSGQEIAKNIQYF
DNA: TGTGCCAGCAGTGGACAGGAGATAGCCAAAAACATTCAGTACTTC

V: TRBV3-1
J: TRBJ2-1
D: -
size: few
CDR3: CASSLGLPREEQFF
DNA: TGTGCCAGCAGCCTGGGACTCCCACGTGAGGAGCAGTTCTTC

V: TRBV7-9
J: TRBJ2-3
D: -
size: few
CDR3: CASSPPVPLQRVTDTQYF
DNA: TGTGCCAGCAGCCCTCCCGTCCCCCTTCAGAGGGTCACAGATACGCAGTATTTT

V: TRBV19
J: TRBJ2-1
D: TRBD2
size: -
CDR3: CASSIGGLGSYNEQFF
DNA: TGTGCCAGTAGTATAGGGGGACTAGGGTCCTACAATGAGCAGTTCTTC

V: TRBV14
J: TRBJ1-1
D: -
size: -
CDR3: CASMDHRDNLLSEAFF
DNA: TGTGCCAGCATGGACCATCGGGACAACCTCCTTTCTGAAGCTTTCTTT

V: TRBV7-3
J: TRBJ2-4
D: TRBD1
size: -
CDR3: CASSLNGARTGNLAKNIQYF
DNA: TGTGCCAGCAGCTTAAACGGAGCCAGGACAGGAAATCTAGCCAAAAACATTCAGTACTTC

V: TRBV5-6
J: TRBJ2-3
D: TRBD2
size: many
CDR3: CASSSGILAGRADTQYF
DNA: TGTGCCAGCAGCTCAGGAATTCTAGCGGGTAGGGCAGATACGCAGTATTTT

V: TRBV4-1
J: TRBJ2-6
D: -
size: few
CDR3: CASSQVGRQWANVLTF
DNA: TGCGCCAGCAGCCAAGTCGGCAGGCAATGGGCCAACGTCCTGACTTTC

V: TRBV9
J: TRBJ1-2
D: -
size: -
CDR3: CASSPEGRVGYTF
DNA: TGTGCCAGCAGCCCGGAGGGCAGGGTTGGCTACACCTTC

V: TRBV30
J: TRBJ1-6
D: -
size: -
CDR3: CAWSRDSPLHF
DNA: TGTGCCTGGAGCAGGGATTCACCCCTCCACTTT